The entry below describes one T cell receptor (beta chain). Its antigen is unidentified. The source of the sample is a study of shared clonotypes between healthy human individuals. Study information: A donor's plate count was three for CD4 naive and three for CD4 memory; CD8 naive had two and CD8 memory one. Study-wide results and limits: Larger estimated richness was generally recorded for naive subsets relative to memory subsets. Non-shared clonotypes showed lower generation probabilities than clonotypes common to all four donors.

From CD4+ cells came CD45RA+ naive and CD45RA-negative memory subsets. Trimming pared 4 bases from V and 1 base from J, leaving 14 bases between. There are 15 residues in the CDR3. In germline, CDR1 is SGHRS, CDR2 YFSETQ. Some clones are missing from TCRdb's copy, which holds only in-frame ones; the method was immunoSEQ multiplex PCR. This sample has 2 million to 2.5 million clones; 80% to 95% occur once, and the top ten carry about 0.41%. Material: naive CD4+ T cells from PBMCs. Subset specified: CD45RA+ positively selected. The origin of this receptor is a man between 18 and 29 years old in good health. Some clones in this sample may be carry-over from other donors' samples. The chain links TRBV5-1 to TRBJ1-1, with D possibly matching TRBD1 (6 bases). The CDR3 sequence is CASSLPEGGNTEAFF. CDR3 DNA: TGCGCCAGCAGCCTCCCGGAGGGGGGGAACACTGAAGCTTTCTTT.